One sample yielded the 4 T cell receptor beta chains listed below, sequenced in a study of OX40 agonist ivuxolimab in advanced cancers. Library preparation was by the immunoSEQ multiplex PCR assay. TCRdb mirrors the immuneACCESS table, restricted to in-frame sequences. Some clones are absent from its copies; in checked studies, under half trace to an unresolved V gene, and the reason for the others is unknown. This sample is represented by about 26,000 clones; 79% of them were singletons. The ten largest account for about 25% of the sample. Sequences were derived from CD4+ or CD8+ T cells sorted from blood, sampled in a trial of the OX40 agonist ivuxolimab. These receptors were taken from an adult with an advanced solid tumor such as melanoma, head and neck, liver or kidney cancer.

The chain uses TRBV11-2 and TRBJ2-2; TRBD2 matches 12 bases. The CDR3 extends over 14 amino acids. V lost 6 bases and J lost 8; bases outside the gene matches: 4. Germline CDR1 SGHAT, CDR2 FQNNGV. This CDR3 is CASSRLAGGGELFF. The CDR3 DNA is TGTGCCAGCAGTCGGCTAGCGGGAGGGGGGGAGCTGTTTTTT.

The V and J genes are TRBV28 and TRBJ2-5; 10 bases are shared with TRBD1. Germline CDR1 and CDR2: MDHEN and SYDVKM. Trimming removed 3 bases from V and 4 bases from J; junction bases left unmatched: 11. The CDR3 covers 17 residues. CDR3 bases: TGTGCCAGCAGTTTGGAAGGGACAGGGGATTTTCGAGAGACCCAGTACTTC. This translates into CASSLEGTGDFRETQYF.

The V call is TRBV5-4, the J call TRBJ2-7, with D perhaps matching TRBD2 (5 bases). Germline lookup yields CDR1 SGHNT and CDR2 YYREEE (reference sequence). V lost 2 bases, J lost 4 bases, and 7 bases lay in between. The CDR3 extends over 12 amino acids. The CDR3 DNA sequence: TGTGCCAGCAGCTTCGGGGTTTACGAGCAGTACTTC. Encoded protein: CASSFGVYEQYF. The whole variable domain, filled in from reference TRBV5-4 and TRBJ2-7, reads ETGVTQSPTHLIKTRGQQVTLRCSSQSGHNTVSWYQQALGQGPQFIFQYYREEENGRGNFPPRFSGLQFPNYSSELNVNALELDDSALYLCASSFGVYEQYFGPGTRLTVT.

This clone is termed medium-sized. This chain joins TRBV10-1 and TRBJ2-3, with TRBD2 matching 9 bases. The CDR3 has 16 amino acids. V lost 2 bases and J lost 3; bases outside the gene matches: 6. The germline V gene encodes CDR1 WNHNN and CDR2 SYGVQD (reference sequence). The CDR3 spells CASSEIAGGITDTQYF. CDR3 in DNA: TGCGCCAGCAGTGAGATCGCGGGAGGGATAACAGATACGCAGTATTTT.